These 7 T cell receptor beta chains were all obtained from the same sample, sequenced in a study of OX40 agonist ivuxolimab in advanced cancers. TCRdb's table, derived via immunoSEQ multiplex PCR, lists solely in-frame clones and lacks some. The table includes around 10,000 clones, 70% to 90% detected once. Sequences were derived from CD4+ or CD8+ T cells sorted from blood, sampled in a trial of the OX40 agonist ivuxolimab. These receptor sequences come from an adult with an advanced solid tumor such as melanoma, head and neck, liver or kidney cancer.

The genes are TRBV27 and TRBJ2-3, with a tentative D call TRBD2 (6 bases). The V gene lost 3 bases and the J gene lost 5 bases, with 12 bases spanning the gap. CDR1 is MNHEY, CDR2 SMNVEV, per germline (reference sequence). There are 14 residues in the CDR3. The CDR3 sequence: CASSFGAGQDTQYF. The CDR3 DNA follows: TGTGCCAGCAGTTTCGGAGCGGGCCAAGATACGCAGTATTTT.

This chain connects TRBV11-3 to TRBJ1-6; 9 nucleotides match TRBD1. Losses at the gene ends were 3 bases for V and 6 bases for J; bases not matched to a gene: 3. The CDR3 has 15 amino acids. CDR1 is SGHNT and CDR2 is YENEEA in the germline V gene. The CDR3 spells CASSFDRGFNSPLHF. The CDR3 DNA sequence: TGTGCCAGCAGCTTTGACAGGGGGTTTAATTCACCCCTCCACTTT.

The rearrangement joins TRBV6-5 to TRBJ1-1, with D uncertain. Looked up from germline, CDR1 is MNHEY and CDR2 is SVGAGI. V was clipped by 6 bases and J by 4 bases, with 9 bases between them. The CDR3 length is 12 residues. The CDR3 sequence is CASSPLGTEAFF. The CDR3 nucleotides are TGTGCCAGCAGCCCCTTGGGCACTGAAGCTTTCTTT.

This rearrangement joins TRBV4-2 to TRBJ2-5; 8 bases are shared with TRBD1. The CDR3 runs to 14 residues. CDR1 LGHNA and CDR2 YNFKEQ come from the germline V gene. Trimming took 4 bases from V and 5 from J; bases not matched to a gene: 6. The CDR3 sequence: CASSPQGAGETQYF. In DNA form, the CDR3 reads TGTGCCAGCAGCCCCCAGGGGGCAGGTGAGACCCAGTACTTC.

In regard to this clone: Only one base separates this from a far larger clonotype, so it likely reflects a read error. CDR3 bases: TGCCCCAGCAGACGCCCGGGACTAGCGGGTCGGCATGAGCAGTTCTTC. Translating gives CPSRRPGLAGRHEQFF. The chain combines TRBV10-2 with TRBJ2-1; 12 bases line up with TRBD2. In germline, CDR1 is WSHSY, CDR2 SAAADI. The CDR3 is 16 amino acids.

The chain links TRBV7-9 to TRBJ1-4; no clear D gene. CDR3 length equals 15 residues. CDR1 and CDR2 (germline): SEHNR, FQNEAQ (reference sequence). V lost 5 bases, J lost 5 bases, and 15 bases lay in between. CDR3 protein: CASSLGSSSNEKLFF. The CDR3 DNA follows: TGTGCCAGCAGCCTAGGGTCCAGTTCCAATGAAAAACTGTTTTTT.

Comments on this clone: This clone may be a read error of a much larger clone one base away. V is TRBV27 and J is TRBJ1-5; a weak D match, TRBD1 (6 bases). In germline, CDR1 is MNHEY, CDR2 SMNVEV (reference sequence). Trimming stripped 2 bases from V and 5 bases from J, with 10 bases between. The CDR3 is 14 residues long. The CDR3 DNA reads as TGTGCCAGCAGTTTAGTGGGGGGCTATCAGCCCCAGCATTTT. Encoded protein: CASSLVGGYQPQHF.